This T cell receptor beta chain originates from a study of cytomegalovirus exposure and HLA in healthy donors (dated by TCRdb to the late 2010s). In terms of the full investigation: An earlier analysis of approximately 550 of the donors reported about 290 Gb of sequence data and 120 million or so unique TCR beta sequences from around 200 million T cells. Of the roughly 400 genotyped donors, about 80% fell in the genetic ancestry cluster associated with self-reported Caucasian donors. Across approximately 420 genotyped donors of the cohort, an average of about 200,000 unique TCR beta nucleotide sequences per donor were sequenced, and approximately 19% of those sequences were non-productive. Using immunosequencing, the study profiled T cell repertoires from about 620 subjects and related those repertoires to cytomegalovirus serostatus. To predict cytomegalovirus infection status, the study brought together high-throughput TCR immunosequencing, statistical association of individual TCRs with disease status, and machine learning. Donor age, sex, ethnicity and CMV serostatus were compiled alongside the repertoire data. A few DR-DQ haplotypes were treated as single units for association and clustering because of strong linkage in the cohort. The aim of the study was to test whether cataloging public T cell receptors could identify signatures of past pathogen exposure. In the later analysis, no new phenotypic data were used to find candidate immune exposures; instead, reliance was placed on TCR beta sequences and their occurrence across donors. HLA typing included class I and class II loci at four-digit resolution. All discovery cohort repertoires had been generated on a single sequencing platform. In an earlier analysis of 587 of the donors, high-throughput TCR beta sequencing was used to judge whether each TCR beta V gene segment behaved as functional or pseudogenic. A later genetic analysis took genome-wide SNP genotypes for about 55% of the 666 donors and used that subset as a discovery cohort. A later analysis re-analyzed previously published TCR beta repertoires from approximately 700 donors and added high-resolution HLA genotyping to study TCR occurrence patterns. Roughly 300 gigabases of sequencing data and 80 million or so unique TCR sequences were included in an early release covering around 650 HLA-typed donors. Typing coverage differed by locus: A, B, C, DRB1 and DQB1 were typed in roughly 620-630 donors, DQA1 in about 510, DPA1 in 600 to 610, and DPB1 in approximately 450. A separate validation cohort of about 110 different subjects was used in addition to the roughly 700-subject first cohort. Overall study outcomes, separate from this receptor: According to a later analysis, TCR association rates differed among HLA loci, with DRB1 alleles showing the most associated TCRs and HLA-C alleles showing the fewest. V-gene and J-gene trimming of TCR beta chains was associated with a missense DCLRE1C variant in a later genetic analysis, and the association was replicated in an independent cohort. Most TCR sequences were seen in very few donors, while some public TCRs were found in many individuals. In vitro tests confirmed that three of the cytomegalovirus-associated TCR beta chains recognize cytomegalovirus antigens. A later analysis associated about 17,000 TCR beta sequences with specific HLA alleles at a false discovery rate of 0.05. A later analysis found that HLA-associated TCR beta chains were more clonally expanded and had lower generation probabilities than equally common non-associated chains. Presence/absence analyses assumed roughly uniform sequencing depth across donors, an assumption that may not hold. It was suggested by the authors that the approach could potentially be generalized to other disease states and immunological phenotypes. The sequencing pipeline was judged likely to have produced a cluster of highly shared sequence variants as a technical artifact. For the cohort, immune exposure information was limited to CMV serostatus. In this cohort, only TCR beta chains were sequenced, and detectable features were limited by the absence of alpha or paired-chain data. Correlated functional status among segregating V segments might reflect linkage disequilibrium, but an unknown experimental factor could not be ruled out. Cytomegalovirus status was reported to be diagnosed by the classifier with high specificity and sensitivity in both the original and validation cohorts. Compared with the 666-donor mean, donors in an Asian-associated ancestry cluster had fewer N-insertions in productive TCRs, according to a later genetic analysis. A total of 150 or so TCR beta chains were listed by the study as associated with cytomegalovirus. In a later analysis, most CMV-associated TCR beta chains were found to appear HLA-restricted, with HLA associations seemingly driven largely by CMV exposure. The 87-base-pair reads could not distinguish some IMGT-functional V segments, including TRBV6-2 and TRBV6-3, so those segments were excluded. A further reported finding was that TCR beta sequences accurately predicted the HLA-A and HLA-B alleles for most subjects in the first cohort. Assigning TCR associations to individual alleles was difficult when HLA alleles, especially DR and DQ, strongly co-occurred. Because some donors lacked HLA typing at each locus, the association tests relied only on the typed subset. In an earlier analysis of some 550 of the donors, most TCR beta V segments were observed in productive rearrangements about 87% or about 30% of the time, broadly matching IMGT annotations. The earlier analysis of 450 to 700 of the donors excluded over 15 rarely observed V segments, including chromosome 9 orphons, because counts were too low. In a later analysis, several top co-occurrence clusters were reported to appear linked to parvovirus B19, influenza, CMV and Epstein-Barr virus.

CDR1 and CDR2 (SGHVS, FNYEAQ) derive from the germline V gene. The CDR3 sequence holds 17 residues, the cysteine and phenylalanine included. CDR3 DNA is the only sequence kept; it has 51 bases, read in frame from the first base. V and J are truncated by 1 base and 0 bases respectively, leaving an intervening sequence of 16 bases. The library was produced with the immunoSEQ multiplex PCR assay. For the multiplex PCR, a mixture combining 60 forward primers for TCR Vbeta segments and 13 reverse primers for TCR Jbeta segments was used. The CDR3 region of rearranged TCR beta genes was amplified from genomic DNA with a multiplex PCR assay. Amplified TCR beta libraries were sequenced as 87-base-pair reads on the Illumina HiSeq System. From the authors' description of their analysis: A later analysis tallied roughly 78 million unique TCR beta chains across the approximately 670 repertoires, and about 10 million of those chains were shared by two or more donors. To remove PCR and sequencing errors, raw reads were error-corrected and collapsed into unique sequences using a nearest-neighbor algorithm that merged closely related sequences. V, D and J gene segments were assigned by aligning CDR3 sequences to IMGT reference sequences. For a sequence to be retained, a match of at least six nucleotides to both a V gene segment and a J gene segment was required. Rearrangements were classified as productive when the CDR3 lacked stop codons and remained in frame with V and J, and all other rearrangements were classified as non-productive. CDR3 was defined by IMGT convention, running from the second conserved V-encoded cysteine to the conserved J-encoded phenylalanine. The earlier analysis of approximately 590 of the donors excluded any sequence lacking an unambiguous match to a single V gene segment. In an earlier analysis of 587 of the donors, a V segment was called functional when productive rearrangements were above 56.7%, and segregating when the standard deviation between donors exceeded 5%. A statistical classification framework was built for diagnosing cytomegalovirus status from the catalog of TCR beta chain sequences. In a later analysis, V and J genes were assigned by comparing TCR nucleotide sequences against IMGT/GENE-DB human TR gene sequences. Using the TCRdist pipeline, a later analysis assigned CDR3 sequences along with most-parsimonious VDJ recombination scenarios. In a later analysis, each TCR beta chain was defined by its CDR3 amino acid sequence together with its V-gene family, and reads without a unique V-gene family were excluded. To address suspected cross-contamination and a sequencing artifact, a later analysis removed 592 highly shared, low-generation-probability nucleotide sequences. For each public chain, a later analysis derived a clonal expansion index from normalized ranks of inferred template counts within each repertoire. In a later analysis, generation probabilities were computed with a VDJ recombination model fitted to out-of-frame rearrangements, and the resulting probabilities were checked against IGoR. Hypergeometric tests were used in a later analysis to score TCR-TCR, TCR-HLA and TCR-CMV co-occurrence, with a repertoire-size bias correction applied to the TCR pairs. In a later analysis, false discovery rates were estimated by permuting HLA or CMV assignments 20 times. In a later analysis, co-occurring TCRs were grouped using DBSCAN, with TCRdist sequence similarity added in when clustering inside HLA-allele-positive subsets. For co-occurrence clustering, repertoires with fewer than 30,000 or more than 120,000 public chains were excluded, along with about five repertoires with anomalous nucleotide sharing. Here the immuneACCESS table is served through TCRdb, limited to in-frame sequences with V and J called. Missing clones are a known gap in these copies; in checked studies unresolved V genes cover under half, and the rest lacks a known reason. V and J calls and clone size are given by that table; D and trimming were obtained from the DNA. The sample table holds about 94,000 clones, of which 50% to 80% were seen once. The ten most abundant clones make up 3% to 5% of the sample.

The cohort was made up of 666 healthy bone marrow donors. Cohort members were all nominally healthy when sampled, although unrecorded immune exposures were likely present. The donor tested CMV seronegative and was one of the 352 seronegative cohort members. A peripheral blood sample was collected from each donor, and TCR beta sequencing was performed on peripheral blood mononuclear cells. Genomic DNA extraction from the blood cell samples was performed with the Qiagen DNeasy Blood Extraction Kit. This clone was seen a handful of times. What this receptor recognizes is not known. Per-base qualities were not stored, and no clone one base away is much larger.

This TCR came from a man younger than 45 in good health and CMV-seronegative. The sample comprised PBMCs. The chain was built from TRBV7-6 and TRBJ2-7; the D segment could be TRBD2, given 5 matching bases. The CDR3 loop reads CASSLVERSAFSYEQYF. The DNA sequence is TGTGCCAGCAGCTTAGTCGAGCGGTCAGCCTTCTCCTACGAGCAGTACTTC.